A single sample is the source of the 10 T cell receptor beta chains below, sequenced in a study of regulatory T cells in long-lasting Graves disease (dated by TCRdb to about 2021). The time point label on this specimen signifies: persistent/refractory GD, antithyroid drugs over 5 years with positive TRAb. For both TCR sequencing and RNA sequencing, RNA was extracted from PBMCs in TRIzol. To prepare the library, multiplex PCR was applied. The run used an Illumina HiSeq 4000. CDR3 regions were amplified by Arm-PCR with iRepertoire HTBI primers to construct TCR beta libraries. The public reads were quality trimmed at Q25 with fastp and then assembled into clones with MiXCR by TCRdb, keeping productive beta chains. Each entry is one CDR3 protein sequence, shown with its most common DNA and genes. The sample table shows around 460,000 distinct CDR3 sequences, and around a fifth are seen once. The biggest ten clones account for around 13% of the sample.

The sequenced sample was peripheral blood mononuclear cells (PBMCs), obtained when the disease was refractory, from a patient treated with antithyroid drugs. These receptors were obtained from a female donor with Graves disease.

A few counts support this clonotype. The chain links TRBV27 to TRBJ2-2, with 14 bases that match TRBD2. The CDR3 has 16 residues. Germline CDR1 and CDR2: MNHEY and SMNVEV (reference sequence). V was clipped by 6 bases and J by 6 bases; unmatched bases: 6. As DNA, the CDR3 is TGTGCCAGCAGAGGGACTAGCGGGAGAATATCCGGGGAGCTGTTTTTT. Protein sequence: CASRGTSGRISGELFF.

Note on this clonotype: Relative to the germline gene, one junction end is altered; a read error may explain this. V gene TRBV27 combines with J gene TRBJ2-5; tentatively, D is TRBD2 (6 bases). CDR1 is MNHEY and CDR2 is SMNVEV in the germline V gene (reference sequence). The CDR3 runs 12 residues. The CDR3 protein is CASSLGGETQHF. In nucleotides, the CDR3 is TGTGCCAGCAGTTTGGGCGGGGAGACCCAGCACTTC.

This clonotype was seen only once. The chain carries TRBV18 and TRBJ1-4, with D uncertain. With 0 bases removed from V and 4 bases from J, the gap between germline ends came to 9 bases. The germline V gene encodes CDR1 KGHSH and CDR2 LQKENI. CDR3 size: 15 residues. CDR3 region: CASSPPGILNEKLFF. CDR3 nucleotides: TGTGCCAGCTCACCACCGGGGATTCTTAATGAAAAACTGTTTTTT.

The V gene is TRBV7-2, the J gene TRBJ1-3, with D unclear. The CDR3 has 14 residues. Deletions cut 7 bases from V and 0 bases from J, with 10 bases between. CDR1 SGHTA and CDR2 FQGNSA come from the germline V gene. CDR3 amino acids: CASTSQSSGNTIYF. The CDR3 DNA reads as TGTGCCAGCACGTCGCAGAGCTCTGGAAACACCATATATTTT.

There are a few counts of this clonotype. The chain uses TRBV5-1 and TRBJ1-1; D not certain. Trimming shortened V by 4 bases and J by 3 bases, and 13 bases separated the two germline ends. The germline gives CDR1 SGHRS, CDR2 YFSETQ. The CDR3 totals 14 residues. The CDR3: CASSLGRLDTEAFF. The CDR3 bases are TGCGCCAGCAGCCTCGGGAGACTGGACACTGAAGCTTTCTTT.

This clonotype was found a few times. J is TRBJ2-2 and V is TRBV20-1, with no clear D. Germline V gene sequence: CDR1 DFQATT, CDR2 SNEGSKA (reference sequence). Deletions cut 6 bases from V and 3 bases from J, with 14 bases between. This CDR3 contains 14 residues. The CDR3 spells CSAMPGVDTGELFF. Here the CDR3 DNA reads TGCAGTGCAATGCCCGGCGTGGACACCGGGGAGCTGTTTTTT.

This clonotype was detected ten times or more. This chain joins TRBV6-9 and TRBJ1-2; D gene ambiguous. The CDR3 spans 13 residues. Trimming stripped 3 bases from V and 5 bases from J, with 10 bases between. CDR1 MNHGY and CDR2 SVAAGI come from the germline V gene. CDR3 DNA: TGTGCCAGCAGTTACCAACAGAGTTATGGCTACACCTTC. Translation: CASSYQQSYGYTF.

The CDR3 here is CSAPESPGTAYEQYF. In nucleotides, the CDR3 is TGCAGTGCGCCAGAGAGCCCCGGGACAGCCTACGAGCAGTACTTC. The chain carries TRBV20-1 and TRBJ2-7; 7 bases match TRBD1. The CDR3 totals 15 residues. V was clipped by 6 bases and J by 2 bases; unmatched bases: 13. Germline V gene data show CDR1 as DFQATT and CDR2 as SNEGSKA (reference sequence).

This clonotype was detected many times. The genes are TRBV7-2 and TRBJ1-1; D is ambiguous. This CDR3 has 13 amino acids. Per the germline V gene, CDR1 is SGHTA and CDR2 is FQGNSA. Trimming left V 6 bases short and J 0 bases short, with 8 bases between. CDR3 coding DNA: TGTGCCAGCAGGGCCGGCTTGAACACTGAAGCTTTCTTT. Protein: CASRAGLNTEAFF.

The chain uses TRBV14 and TRBJ2-5, with D hard to call. Trimming removed 4 bases from V and 1 base from J, with 10 bases in between. Germline V gene sequence: CDR1 SGHDN, CDR2 FVKESK. The length of the CDR3 is 14 residues. The CDR3 here is CASSLLVSQETQYF. CDR3 DNA sequence: TGTGCCAGCAGCCTGTTAGTTTCCCAAGAGACCCAGTACTTC.